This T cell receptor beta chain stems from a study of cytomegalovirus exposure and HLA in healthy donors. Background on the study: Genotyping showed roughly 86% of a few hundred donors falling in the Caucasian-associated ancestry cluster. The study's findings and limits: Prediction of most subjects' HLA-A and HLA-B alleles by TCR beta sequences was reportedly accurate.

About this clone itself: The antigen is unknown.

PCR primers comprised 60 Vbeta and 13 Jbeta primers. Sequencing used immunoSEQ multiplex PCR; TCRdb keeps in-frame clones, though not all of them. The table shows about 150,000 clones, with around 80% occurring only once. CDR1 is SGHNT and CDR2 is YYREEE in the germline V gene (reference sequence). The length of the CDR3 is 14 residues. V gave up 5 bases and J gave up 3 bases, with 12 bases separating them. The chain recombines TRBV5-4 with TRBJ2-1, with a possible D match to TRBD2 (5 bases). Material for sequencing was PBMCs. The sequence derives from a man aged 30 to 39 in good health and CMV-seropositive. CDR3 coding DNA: TGTGCCAGCAGTTCGGTTGGAGGCTACAATGAGCAGTTCTTC. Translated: CASSSVGGYNEQFF.